This passage covers 2 T cell receptor beta chains from one sample sequenced in a study of cytomegalovirus exposure and HLA in healthy donors. 13 Jbeta primers and 60 Vbeta primers were used for the PCR. The assay was immunoSEQ multiplex PCR, and TCRdb's table has in-frame clones only and misses some. Its table lists around 190,000 clones. The sequenced material came from PBMCs. These receptor sequences come from a woman in her twenties or thirties in good health and CMV-seropositive.

J is TRBJ2-3 and V is TRBV5-6; 8 nucleotides match TRBD2. From germline, CDR1 is SGHDT and CDR2 YYEEEE. This CDR3 is 16 amino acids long. V lost 1 base and J lost 1; bases outside the gene matches: 5. The CDR3 here is CASSLTTSVGTDTQYF. The CDR3 DNA follows: TGTGCCAGCAGCTTGACGACTAGCGTTGGCACAGATACGCAGTATTTT.

This chain joins TRBV4-2 and TRBJ2-3; a weak D match, TRBD2 (5 bases). Per germline, CDR1 LGHNA and CDR2 YNFKEQ. This CDR3 has 18 residues. The germline V and J ends were trimmed by 4 bases and 0 bases, with 20 bases remaining between them. The CDR3 is CASSPYLIAYASTDTQYF. DNA of the CDR3: TGTGCCAGCAGCCCCTACCTGATAGCGTATGCTAGCACAGATACGCAGTATTTT.